This T cell receptor (beta chain) came from a study of blood T cell repertoires in COVID-19. As for the study in general: From T cells, B-cell-depleted T cells, or PBMCs came the material, which was cDNA or gDNA.

This clone was detected once. J lost 13 bases, V lost 4 bases, and 5 bases had no gene match. The germline CDR1 and CDR2 sequences are MNHNY and SVGAGI (reference sequence). The CDR3 length is 11 residues. Original handling: Nucleated cell counts were estimated from reference gene primer amplification. Clones were read by immunoSEQ multiplex PCR, and TCRdb kept only the in-frame ones, dropping some. V and J calls and clone size follow that table, whereas D and trimming were derived from the DNA. Found here are under 250,000 clones, around 80% of them singletons; the top ten hold 3% to 4%. The source is a woman under 30 with acute or convalescent COVID-19. The chain recombines TRBV6-6 with TRBJ1-2; 8 bases map to TRBD1. Sequenced input: peripheral blood. The CDR3 spells CASSLGQASTF. CDR3 sequence (DNA): TGTGCCAGCAGTTTGGGACAGGCGAGCACCTTC.